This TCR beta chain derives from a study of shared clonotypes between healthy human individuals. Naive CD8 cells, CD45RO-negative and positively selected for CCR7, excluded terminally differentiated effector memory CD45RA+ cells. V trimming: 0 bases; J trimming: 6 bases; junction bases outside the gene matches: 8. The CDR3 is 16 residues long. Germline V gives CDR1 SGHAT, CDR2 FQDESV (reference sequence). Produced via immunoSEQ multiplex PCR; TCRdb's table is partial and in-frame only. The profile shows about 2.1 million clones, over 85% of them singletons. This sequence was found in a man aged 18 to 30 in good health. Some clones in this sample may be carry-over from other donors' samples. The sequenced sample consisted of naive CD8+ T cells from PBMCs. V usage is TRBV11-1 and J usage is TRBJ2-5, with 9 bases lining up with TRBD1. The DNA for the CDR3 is TGTGCCAGCAGCTTAGCGTTGTATGGACAGGGGAAGACCCAGTACTTC. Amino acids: CASSLALYGQGKTQYF. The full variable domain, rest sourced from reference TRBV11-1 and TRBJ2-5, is EAEVAQSPRYKITEKSQAVAFWCDPISGHATLYWYRQILGQGPELLVQFQDESVVDDSQLPKDRFSAERLKGVDSTLKIQPAELGDSAMYLCASSLALYGQGKTQYFGPGTRLLVL.